Listed below are T cell receptor beta chains from one sample, sequenced in a study of blood T cells in healthy people across ages. TCRdb called the 5' RACE reads again in MiXCR, with one record for every CDR3 protein. The table lists 750,000 to 1,000,000 distinct CDR3 sequences, roughly 28% of them singletons, with more than 8.5% in the top ten. These same records also appear under a second study, on T cells of mothers and their children.

Material for sequencing was blood. These receptors all come from a woman aged 35 to 49 in good health. CDR3s include the opening cysteine and the closing phenylalanine or tryptophan. D genes are given only for firm matches. Clone size is not always given. Where it is, it says once, few, many or a class for expanded clones.

D	size	V	J	DNA	CDR3
TRBD2	many	TRBV28	TRBJ2-5	TGTGCCAGCAGTTCCCCGGGGGAGGGTTGGGTAGAGACCCAGTACTTC	CASSSPGEGWVETQYF
.	few	TRBV12-3/TRBV12-4	TRBJ2-4	TGTGCCAGCTCCCTTGGGGGTATGGTGCAGTACTTC	CASSLGGMVQYF
.	once	TRBV5-1	TRBJ2-5	TGCGCCAGCAGCTGGACACCGGTCGGCAATGAGCAGTACTTC	CASSWTPVGNEQYF
.	many	TRBV12-3/TRBV12-4	TRBJ2-3	TGTGCCAGCAGTTTAGATCAGTTTAGCACAGATACGCAGTATTTT	CASSLDQFSTDTQYF
TRBD2	.	TRBV28	TRBJ2-5	TGTGCCAGCAGTCCGTCGGCCGGACTAGCGGGGAGGGGGACCCAGTACTTC	CASSPSAGLAGRGTQYF
TRBD2	.	TRBV5-1	TRBJ2-3	TGCGCCAGCAGCCCCCAACTAGCGGGGGGGCCGGATACGCAGTATTTT	CASSPQLAGGPDTQYF
TRBD2	many	TRBV2	TRBJ2-7	TGTGCCAGCAGGCGGGAGGACCACGAGCAGTACTTC	CASRREDHEQYF
TRBD1	.	TRBV6-5	TRBJ1-1	TGTGCCAGCAGTCCGATGACAGGGACGGTCAGGACTGAAGCTTTCTTT	CASSPMTGTVRTEAFF
TRBD1	many	TRBV5-1	TRBJ2-7	TGTGCCAGCAGCCCAACCGGGACAGTTTACGAGCAGTACTTC	CASSPTGTVYEQYF
.	.	TRBV5-6	TRBJ1-4	TGTGCCAGCAGCCAAGGGGCAGGGACTAATGAAAAACTGTTTTTT	CASSQGAGTNEKLFF
TRBD2	.	TRBV6-2/TRBV6-3	TRBJ2-2	TGTGCCAGCAGTCCCCGGACTAGCGGGGGGTTCGCGAACACCGGGGAGCTGTTTTTT	CASSPRTSGGFANTGELFF
.	few	TRBV7-2	TRBJ2-1	TGTGCCAGCAGCGTCACCCCCATGACTAGCTCCTACAATGAGCAGTTCTTC	CASSVTPMTSSYNEQFF
.	.	TRBV2	TRBJ1-5	TGTGCCAGCAGCGTGACAGTTAGCAATCAGCCCCAGCATTTT	CASSVTVSNQPQHF
.	few	TRBV6-1	TRBJ1-1	TGTGCCAGCACCAGGACAGCTGAAGCTTTCTTT	CASTRTAEAFF
.	many	TRBV29-1	TRBJ2-5	TGCAGCGTTGAGCAAGTACATGGGGGCTACCAAGAGACCCAGTACTTC	CSVEQVHGGYQETQYF
.	many	TRBV2	TRBJ2-1	TGTGCCAGCAGTGTAGGGTCGGGGTACAATGAGCAGTTCTTC	CASSVGSGYNEQFF
TRBD1	few	TRBV27	TRBJ2-3	TGTGCCAGCAGTGAGGGACAGGGAGGATTCACAGATACGCAGTATTTT	CASSEGQGGFTDTQYF
.	.	TRBV19	TRBJ1-1	TGTGCCAGTAATGCTTCGGCTGAAGCTTTCTTT	CASNASAEAFF
.	.	TRBV20-1	TRBJ1-2	TGCAGTGCCCCGGACTTCTCTAACTATGGCTACACCTTC	CSAPDFSNYGYTF
.	.	TRBV9	TRBJ1-1	TGTGCCAGCAGCCCCGGGACCTACACTGAAGCTTTCTTT	CASSPGTYTEAFF
.	.	TRBV12-3/TRBV12-4	TRBJ1-1	TGTGTCAGCAGTTTAAGGGTAAGCACTGAAGCTTTCTTT	CVSSLRVSTEAFF
TRBD2	.	TRBV20-1	TRBJ2-3	TGCAGTGCTAGAGATGGGCCTAGCGGGGAGGATTTT	CSARDGPSGEDF
TRBD2	.	TRBV4-2	TRBJ2-7	TGTGCCAGCAACCAAATTCCCGGCACTAGCGGGGCCTACGAGCAGTACTTC	CASNQIPGTSGAYEQYF
TRBD2	few	TRBV2	TRBJ2-1	TGTGCCAGCAGTCGGACGGGGGGGAGCTCCTACAATGAGCAGTTCTTC	CASSRTGGSSYNEQFF
.	once	TRBV29-1	TRBJ1-4	TGCAGCGTTAGGACCCTACTGCGTGAAAAACTGTTTTTT	CSVRTLLREKLFF
.	.	TRBV20-1	TRBJ1-5	TGCAGTGCTAGATTTGGGCCGGTGACGCGCAATCAGCCCCAGCATTTT	CSARFGPVTRNQPQHF
.	.	TRBV4-3	TRBJ2-1	TGCGCCAGCAGCCAAGATTCATCCGGGATCGGGGGTGAGCAGTTCTTC	CASSQDSSGIGGEQFF
TRBD1	few	TRBV27	TRBJ1-5	TGTGCCAGCAGTTTACGATCTCCGGGACAGGGGGCTCTGGGTCAGCCCCAGCATTTT	CASSLRSPGQGALGQPQHF
.	.	TRBV2	TRBJ2-5	TGTGCCAGCAGTGGGAGGGAAAAAGGGACCCAGTACTTC	CASSGREKGTQYF
TRBD2	many	TRBV20-1	TRBJ2-1	TGCAGTGCTAGAACCGGGACTAGCGGGGGGACATACTACAATGAGCAGTTCTTC	CSARTGTSGGTYYNEQFF
.	.	TRBV28	TRBJ1-5	TGTGCCAGCATCCGATCCGGGACTAGCAATCAGCCCCAGCATTTT	CASIRSGTSNQPQHF
.	.	TRBV12-3/TRBV12-4	TRBJ2-3	TGTGCCAGCAGTTTAGGGGCCGGACTGAGCGCAGATGTGCAGTATTTT	CASSLGAGLSADVQYF
TRBD2	.	TRBV28	TRBJ2-3	TGTGCCAGCAGTCCCCCCTGGGGTAGCGGGGGGCCGGATACGCAGTATTTT	CASSPPWGSGGPDTQYF
.	many	TRBV10-3	TRBJ1-2	TGTGCCATCCACCCGGGACGGCAGAACTATGGCTACACCTTC	CAIHPGRQNYGYTF
TRBD2	.	TRBV20-1	TRBJ2-5	TGCAGTGCTAGCCGGATACTAGCGGTCCAAGAGACCCAGTACTTC	CSASRILAVQETQYF
TRBD2	few	TRBV6-1	TRBJ2-5	TGTGCCAGCAGGGCTAGCGGGGGGGACTCCCAAGAGACCCAGTACTTC	CASRASGGDSQETQYF
.	.	TRBV5-1	TRBJ1-4	TGCGCCAGCAGCTTGAGGGAAACAACTAATGAAAAACTGTTTTTT	CASSLRETTNEKLFF
TRBD1	.	TRBV11-2	TRBJ1-2	TGTGCCAGCAGCTTAGCCTTCAGGGGGAATGGCTACACCTTC	CASSLAFRGNGYTF
.	.	TRBV10-3	TRBJ2-7	TGTGCCATCAGTTACAATCCGGCAGGCTCGATCTACGAGCAGTACTTC	CAISYNPAGSIYEQYF
.	few	TRBV24-1	TRBJ2-1	TGTGCCACCGGAGGGACAGAGCAGTTCTTC	CATGGTEQFF
TRBD1	.	TRBV5-1	TRBJ2-3	TGCGCCAGCCGCTCCCAGGTGACAGGGGGCGCAGATACGCAGTATTTT	CASRSQVTGGADTQYF
.	many	TRBV7-2	TRBJ2-5	TGTGCCAGCAGCTTAGGGTTGAGTTTCCAAGAGACCCAGTACTTC	CASSLGLSFQETQYF